These 15 T cell receptor beta chains were all obtained from the same sample, sequenced in a study of OX40 agonist ivuxolimab in advanced cancers. Libraries were prepared by immunoSEQ multiplex PCR; TCRdb keeps only in-frame clonotypes and omits some of them. The table has under 110,000 clones, over 75% seen once. The sample was CD4+ or CD8+ T cells sorted from blood, taken in a trial of the OX40 agonist ivuxolimab. These receptors were obtained from an adult with an advanced solid tumor such as melanoma, head and neck, liver or kidney cancer.

The rearrangement links TRBV4-3 to TRBJ2-5; no firm D call. V was cut by 0 bases and J by 5 bases, with 10 bases left in between. Germline V gene data show CDR1 as LGHNA and CDR2 as YSLEER. This CDR3 comprises 14 residues. CDR3: CASSQDSAGETQYF. CDR3 DNA: TGCGCCAGCAGCCAAGATTCGGCCGGTGAGACCCAGTACTTC.

This clone has only one observation. J is TRBJ2-7 and V is TRBV6-6; 8 bases match TRBD1. Germline trimming cut 7 bases from V and 4 bases from J; bases unmatched to any gene: 12. Germline V gene lookup returns CDR1 MNHNY and CDR2 SVGAGI (reference sequence). This CDR3 has 15 amino acids. The CDR3 protein is CASNISDRDLYEQYF. For the CDR3, the DNA is TGTGCCAGCAATATCTCGGACAGGGACCTTTACGAGCAGTACTTC.

The genes are TRBV6-5 and TRBJ1-5; D ambiguous. CDR3 size: 15 residues. Germline lookup yields CDR1 MNHEY and CDR2 SVGAGI. Trimming pared 0 bases from V and 6 bases from J, leaving 12 bases between. The CDR3 DNA reads TGTGCCAGCAGTTACTCGTCTGGGTTCGGTCAGCCCCAGCATTTT. Its translation: CASSYSSGFGQPQHF.

This clone was counted between two and nine times. Other nucleotide sequences from this sample produce the same CDR3. The genes are TRBV5-1 and TRBJ1-3; D is undetermined. Trimming pared 0 bases from V and 0 bases from J, leaving 4 bases between. The CDR3 length is 14 residues. The V gene's germline CDR1 is SGHRS and CDR2 YFSETQ. CDR3 DNA sequence: TGCGCCAGCAGCTTGGGAAGCTCTGGAAACACCATATATTTT. Its translation: CASSLGSSGNTIYF.

The chain joins TRBV6-5 to TRBJ2-2, with D perhaps TRBD1 (5 bases). The V end was cut by 6 bases, the J end by 2 bases, with 10 bases between. This CDR3 spans 14 amino acids. Germline V gene sequence: CDR1 MNHEY, CDR2 SVGAGI. The CDR3 loop is CASRTASNTGELFF. As DNA, the CDR3 is TGTGCCAGCAGGACAGCTTCCAACACCGGGGAGCTGTTTTTT.

The V and J genes are TRBV7-2 and TRBJ2-4, with D possibly being TRBD1 or TRBD2 (7 bases each). The CDR3 contains 15 residues. V lost 5 bases, J lost 7 bases, and 18 bases lay in between. The V gene's germline CDR1 is SGHTA and CDR2 FQGNSA. The CDR3 DNA sequence: TGTGCCAGCAGCCCAGGGGGGGGGCGCATCAACATTCAGTACTTC. This encodes CASSPGGGRINIQYF.

The chain couples TRBV28 to TRBJ1-3, with 9 bases lining up with TRBD1. J was trimmed by 4 bases and V by 8 bases; bases with no gene match: 9. This CDR3 has 15 residues. CDR1 MDHEN and CDR2 SYDVKM come from the germline V gene. This chain's CDR3 is CASGLGTGRGNTIYF. CDR3 coding DNA: TGTGCCAGCGGCCTTGGGACAGGGCGGGGAAACACCATATATTTT.

The chain recombines TRBV15 with TRBJ2-2, with no clear D. The CDR3 is 13 residues long. V lost 0 bases and J lost 4, with 3 bases in between. Looked up from germline, CDR1 is LNHNV and CDR2 is YYDKDF (reference sequence). The CDR3 spells CATSRDTTGELFF. The CDR3 DNA follows: TGTGCCACCAGCAGAGATACCACCGGGGAGCTGTTTTTT.

This chain uses TRBV11-3 with TRBJ2-3; D is perhaps TRBD1 (5 bases). V lost 6 bases and J lost 0, with 10 bases in between. Germline lookup yields CDR1 SGHNT and CDR2 YENEEA. This CDR3 is 14 amino acids long. CDR3 region: CASSPGLSTDTQYF. The CDR3 region has the DNA TGTGCCAGCAGTCCAGGGTTAAGCACAGATACGCAGTATTTT.

The chain links TRBV27 to TRBJ2-3, with D unresolved. The V end was cut by 1 base, the J end by 0 bases, with 11 bases between. CDR1 MNHEY and CDR2 SMNVEV come from the germline V gene (reference sequence). This CDR3 comprises 16 residues. For the CDR3, the DNA is TGTGCCAGCAGTTTATGGGCAGAAGTTAGCACAGATACGCAGTATTTT. This codes for CASSLWAEVSTDTQYF.

The chain employs TRBV7-2 and TRBJ1-1; D gene unclear. Germline V CDR1 and CDR2: SGHTA, FQGNSA. The CDR3 has 15 amino acids. Trimming cost V 0 bases and J 5 bases, with 13 bases left between them. The CDR3 DNA sequence: TGTGCCAGCAGCTTAGCCGAGGGCTCCCGGACTGAAGCTTTCTTT. Amino acids: CASSLAEGSRTEAFF.

The rearrangement uses TRBV6-6 and TRBJ1-2; no reliable D call. Trimming removed 5 bases from V and 2 bases from J, with 12 bases in between. The CDR3 is made up of 14 amino acids. Germline V gene lookup returns CDR1 MNHNY and CDR2 SVGAGI (reference sequence). The CDR3 DNA reads as TGTGCCAGCAGTCCCGGGCCTGGGAACTATGGCTACACCTTC. Its protein is CASSPGPGNYGYTF.

The chain uses TRBV6-4 and TRBJ2-5; D is uncertain. The CDR3 totals 13 residues. The germline V and J ends were trimmed by 7 bases and 2 bases, with 11 bases remaining between them. CDR1 and CDR2 (germline): MRHNA, SNTAGT. CDR3 bases: TGTGCCAGCATCCTGGGGAATCAAGAGACCCAGTACTTC. Translating it yields CASILGNQETQYF.

The V gene is TRBV6-5, the J gene TRBJ1-4; D might be TRBD1 (6 bases). The CDR3 runs to 15 residues. In germline, CDR1 is MNHEY, CDR2 SVGAGI. V lost 8 bases and J lost 3, with 16 bases in between. CDR3: CASALGGGSNEKLFF. The CDR3 DNA sequence: TGTGCCAGCGCTCTAGGGGGGGGGTCTAATGAAAAACTGTTTTTT.

V usage is TRBV5-4 and J usage is TRBJ2-6; unclear D gene. Per germline, CDR1 SGHNT and CDR2 YYREEE (reference sequence). V was clipped by 4 bases and J by 2 bases, with 10 bases between them. The CDR3 consists of 15 residues. The CDR3 sequence is CASSRDTPGANVLTF. The CDR3, as DNA: TGTGCCAGCAGCCGTGACACCCCTGGGGCCAACGTCCTGACTTTC.